This T cell receptor beta chain comes out of a study of T cell responses to AZD1222 COVID-19 vaccine. A word on this clone: What it binds is not known.

Germline V gives CDR1 SNHLY, CDR2 FYNNEI. There are 15 residues in the CDR3. Trimming shortened V by 7 bases and J by 5 bases, and 17 bases separated the two germline ends. Findings and caveats of the study: Along spike, vaccine-associated CD4 TCRs were found throughout, with dominance at 160-218 and 743-854.

Profiling relied on immunoSEQ multiplex PCR, and the TCRdb table lists in-frame clones only, not all of them. The sample lists 150,000 to 200,000 clones; 80% to 95% were seen once. This chain uses TRBV2 with TRBJ1-4; unclear D gene. The specimen comprised peripheral blood, sampled 28 days after the second AZD1222 dose. The TCR sequence derives from an adult who received the AZD1222 COVID-19 vaccine. The CDR3 sequence: CASTKELGINEKLFF. Written as DNA, the CDR3 is TGTGCCAGCACGAAGGAGCTGGGGATAAATGAAAAACTGTTTTTT.